This T cell receptor beta chain was captured by sequencing in a study of PD-1 blockade in classical Hodgkin lymphoma (dated by TCRdb to the early 2020s). Broadly, across the study: Nivolumab dosing was 3 mg/kg intravenously every 2 weeks, continuing until either disease progression or unacceptable toxicity. A peripheral blood immune signature of response to PD-1 blockade in classical Hodgkin lymphoma was defined using TCR beta sequencing and CyTOF. The paper as a whole reports these results and caveats: A significant rise by C4D1 was seen in CD4+ but not CD8+ TCR diversity (p=0.0027 vs p=0.16), with the rise being most apparent in complete responders (p=0.02). Patients starting nivolumab less than 1 year after ASCT had lower diversity and were excluded from later analyses to avoid confounding by immune reconstitution. Baseline TCR diversity was reported to be lower in newly diagnosed patients than in healthy donors, and even lower in relapsed/refractory patients. Trial patients achieving complete response had baseline diversity similar to newly diagnosed patients, whereas partial responders and progressors had significantly lower diversity. The study covered only a single clinical trial cohort, and the causes of the repertoire differences, possibly disease activity or prior therapy, were still not defined.

The Qiagen DNeasy kit was used to extract genomic DNA from unsorted PBMCs and from the negatively selected CD4+ and CD8+ fractions. Using primers that anneal to V and J segments, immunoSEQ multiplex PCR amplified the TCR beta CDR3 regions. A synthetic immune receptor repertoire was used to minimize amplification bias, and any residual bias was removed computationally once sequencing was done. For the original study's pipeline: Repertoire diversity was quantified as the Shannon entropy index using custom Python scripts. Unsorted, CD4+ and CD8+ repertoires were analyzed separately, except for combined analyses in which CD4+ and CD8+ sequences were merged in silico. A clone counted as expanded when the clone's frequency after treatment rose at least 2-fold relative to C1D1, and clones undetected at baseline were given a pseudocount of 0.5. Singleton clones were defined as clones with 0 or 1 copy at C1D1, and non-singleton clones were defined as clones with 2 or more copies. Clones expanded in unsorted samples were labelled as CD4+, CD8+ or unknown by matching protein sequences in sorted samples from the same patient. Wilcoxon tests on paired samples were used to test diversity changes from C1D1 to C4D1. TCRdb retrieved this table from immuneACCESS and kept in-frame rearrangements only. Not all clones are present; in checked studies, unresolved V genes account for under half, and no reason is known for the remainder. The V and J calls and clone size come from that table; D and trimming were worked out from the DNA. This sample lists 13,000 or so clones; roughly 83% were detected once. The top ten constitute 0.93% of the sample.

Here V drops 3 bases and J drops 8 bases, and the junction holds 10 bases not matched to any gene. From its cysteine to its phenylalanine, the CDR3 spans 15 amino acids. Only CDR3 DNA is held: 45 bases, read in frame from base 1. Via the germline V gene, CDR1 is SGHTA and CDR2 FQGTGA. The meaning of the sample's time point label: cycle 4 day 1 (C4D1), after 6 weeks of nivolumab. Relapse after autologous stem cell transplantation had occurred in all trial patients, and cohorts A, B and C were distinguished by prior brentuximab vedotin exposure. Magnetic negative selection with a Miltenyi CD4+ T cell isolation kit was used to purify CD4+ T cells from thawed PBMCs. The trial cohort included fewer than 60 patients with relapsed/refractory classical Hodgkin lymphoma, and each patient had a best overall response of complete response, partial response or progressive disease. Trial patients were treated with single-agent nivolumab in the multi-cohort phase II CheckMate 205 trial. Best overall response was determined by an independent review committee according to the 2007 International Working Group response criteria. Trial PBMCs were collected immediately before nivolumab initiation (C1D1) and during therapy at cycle 2 day 1 and cycle 4 day 1. Peripheral blood was collected in 8 mL Vacutainer Cell Preparation Tubes, from which PBMCs were isolated by centrifugation and then cryopreserved. Purified CD4+ and CD8+ fractions were prepared only for cases with an additional available PBMC sample. Magnetically labelled cells were removed on LS columns in a quadroMACS separator, and the flow-through was collected as the purified fraction.

With respect to this clone: Its antigen is currently not known. Base qualities are missing; no much larger clone stands one base away.

This sequence was found in a human donor with classical Hodgkin lymphoma. The source was CD4+ T cells from blood, collected before the fourth cycle of nivolumab. The V and J genes are TRBV7-3 and TRBJ2-1, with TRBD1 identical over 7 junction bases. Here the CDR3 is given as CASSFRAGGRDEQFF. DNA sequence: TGTGCCAGCAGCTTCCGGGCAGGGGGACGGGATGAGCAGTTCTTC.